The present T cell receptor beta chain was sequenced within a study of chemoradiotherapy in HPV16-positive cancers. On this clone: The target antigen is unknown.

General study findings and limits: Candidate HPV-specific clones and E7-related TCR motifs grew in tumor during treatment. The functional HPV-specific definition rests on just two HPV16-positive patients.

Samples were taken several times over chemoradiotherapy. TCRdb keeps only in-frame clones here, not all; method: immunoSEQ multiplex PCR. Found here are about 68,000 clones, approximately 91% of them singletons; the top ten hold under 4.5%. Sequences were derived from blood, sampled from a patient who underwent chemoradiotherapy. The clonotype comes from a human donor with HPV-associated anogenital cancer.

Written as DNA, the CDR3 is TGCGCCAGCAGCCCGGGACTAGCGGAGCCCTACAATGAGCAGTTCTTC. This translates into CASSPGLAEPYNEQFF. The rearrangement uses TRBV10-2 and TRBJ2-1; 11 bases map to TRBD2. This CDR3 region has 16 residues. Germline V gene lookup returns CDR1 WSHSY and CDR2 SAAADI. The V and J ends lost 6 bases and 2 bases, in that order; junction bases with no gene match: 6.